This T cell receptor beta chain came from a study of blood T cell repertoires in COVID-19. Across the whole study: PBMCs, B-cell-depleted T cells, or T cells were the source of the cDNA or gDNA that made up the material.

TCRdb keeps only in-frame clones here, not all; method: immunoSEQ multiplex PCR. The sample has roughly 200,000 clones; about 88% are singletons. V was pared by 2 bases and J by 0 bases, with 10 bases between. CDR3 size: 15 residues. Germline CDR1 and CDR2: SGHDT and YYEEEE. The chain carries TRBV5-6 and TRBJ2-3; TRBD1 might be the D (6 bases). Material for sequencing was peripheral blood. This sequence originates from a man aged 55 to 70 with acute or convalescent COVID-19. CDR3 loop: CASSFRTVSTDTQYF. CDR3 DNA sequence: TGTGCCAGCAGCTTCCGGACAGTTAGCACAGATACGCAGTATTTT.